The source of this T cell receptor (beta chain) is a study of regulatory T cells in long-lasting Graves disease. The study's findings and limits: Blood alone, not thyroid tissue, was studied. When disease was persistent, TRBV28, TRBJ1-2 and TRBJ2-5 were the favored segments.

Libraries of TCR beta came from iRepertoire HTBI primers plus Arm-PCR of CDR3 regions. TCRdb reanalysed the multiplex PCR reads using MiXCR and keeps one entry per CDR3 protein. Here the sample spans hundreds of thousands of distinct CDR3 sequences, about 15% being singletons. This clonotype was seen ten or more times. Its antigen is not known. Its ends do not fully match the called genes, so a read error is possible. Time point defined: newly diagnosed GD, antithyroid drugs for less than 3 months. The TCR library was made from RNA extracted from PBMCs. American Thyroid Association guidelines defined how Graves' disease was diagnosed. CDR3 length equals 12 residues. CDR1 and CDR2 from the germline V gene are SGHTA and FQGTGA. This same sample was also taken into another study, of T cells in Graves' hyperthyroidism and ophthalmopathy.

The receptor was derived from a woman aged 25 to 39 with Graves disease. This sequence joins TRBV7-3 and TRBJ2-1; TRBD1 is a possible D gene (5 bases). The material sequenced was peripheral blood mononuclear cells (PBMCs), taken at new diagnosis, from a patient treated with antithyroid drugs. The CDR3 reads CASSLGAGEASF. CDR3 coding DNA: TGTGCCAGCAGCTTAGGGGCAGGAGAGGCCTCCTTC.